The present T cell receptor beta chain was sequenced within a study of spatial heterogeneity in lung cancer. Study as a whole: The library had UMIs, and each TCR and UMI pair averaged more than ten raw reads.

Carried by each TCR cDNA molecule was a unique molecular identifier. TCRdb fed the 5' RACE reads into MiXCR, producing one record per CDR3 protein. Among roughly 38,000 distinct CDR3 sequences listed, under 4% were seen once. This CDR3 has 14 residues. V lost 7 bases to trimming and J lost 5 bases, with 17 bases between them. Germline V gives CDR1 MNHNS, CDR2 SASEGT. This clonotype was seen repeatedly, ten times or more. The sample's time point: sample taken at primary tumor resection. The TCR sequence derives from a male donor with early-stage non-small cell lung cancer. The genes are TRBV6-1 and TRBJ2-5, with D tentatively TRBD1 or TRBD2 (5 bases each). Here the sequenced sample was normal lung tissue next to the tumor, taken at surgery. DNA of the CDR3: TGTGCCAGCACCTACCGGGACGCCCAGGAGACCCAGTACTTC. Residues: CASTYRDAQETQYF.